The clone carrying this T cell receptor beta chain has only one observation. The antigen remains unidentified. The protocol was immunoSEQ multiplex PCR, while the TCRdb copy is restricted to in-frame clones and leaves out a portion. Among over 50,000 clones listed, around 80% were seen once. The entry originates in a study of T cell responses to AZD1222 COVID-19 vaccine. Study conclusions and caveats: Donors were largely white British and mainly female; clonal diversity was possibly underestimated.

Trimming pared 4 bases from V and 0 bases from J, leaving 16 bases between. CDR3 length: 16 residues. CDR1 is MGHRA, CDR2 YSYEKL, per germline. The rearrangement links TRBV4-1 to TRBJ2-7, with a weak D call TRBD1 (5 bases). The sample in question was peripheral blood, obtained 28 days after the second AZD1222 dose. This clonotype originated in an adult who received the AZD1222 COVID-19 vaccine. CDR3 coding DNA: TGCGCCAGCAGCCGCTTAACAGGCCGGTTCTCCTACGAGCAGTACTTC. It specifies CASSRLTGRFSYEQYF.